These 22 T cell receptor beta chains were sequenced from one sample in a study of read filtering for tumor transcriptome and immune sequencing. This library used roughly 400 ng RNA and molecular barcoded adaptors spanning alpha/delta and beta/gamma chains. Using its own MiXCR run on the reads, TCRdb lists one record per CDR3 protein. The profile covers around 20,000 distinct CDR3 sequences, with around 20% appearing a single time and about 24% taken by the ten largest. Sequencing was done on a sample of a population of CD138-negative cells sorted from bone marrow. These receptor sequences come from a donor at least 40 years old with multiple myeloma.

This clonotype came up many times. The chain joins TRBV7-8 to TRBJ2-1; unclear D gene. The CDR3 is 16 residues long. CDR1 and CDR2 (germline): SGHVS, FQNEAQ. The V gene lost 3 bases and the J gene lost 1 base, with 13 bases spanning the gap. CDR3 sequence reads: CASSLTRAISYNEQFF. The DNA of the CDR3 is TGTGCCAGCAGCTTGACCCGGGCAATTTCCTACAATGAGCAGTTCTTC.

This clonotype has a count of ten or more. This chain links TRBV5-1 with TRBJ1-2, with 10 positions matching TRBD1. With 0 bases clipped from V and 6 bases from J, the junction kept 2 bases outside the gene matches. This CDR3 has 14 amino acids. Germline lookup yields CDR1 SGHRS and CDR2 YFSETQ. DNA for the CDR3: TGCGCCAGCAGCTTGGTGGACAGGGGGGATGGCTACACCTTC. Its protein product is CASSLVDRGDGYTF. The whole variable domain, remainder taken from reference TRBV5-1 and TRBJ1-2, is KAGVTQTPRYLIKTRGQQVTLSCSPISGHRSVSWYQQTPGQGLQFLFEYFSETQRNKGNFPGRFSGRQFSNSRSEMNVSTLELGDSALYLCASSLVDRGDGYTFGSGTRLTVV.

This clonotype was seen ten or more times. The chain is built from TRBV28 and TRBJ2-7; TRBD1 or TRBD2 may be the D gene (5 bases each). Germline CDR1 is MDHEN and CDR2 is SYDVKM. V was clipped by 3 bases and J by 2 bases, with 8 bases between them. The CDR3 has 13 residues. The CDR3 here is CASSLGPAYEQYF. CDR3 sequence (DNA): TGTGCCAGCAGTTTGGGACCCGCCTACGAGCAGTACTTC.

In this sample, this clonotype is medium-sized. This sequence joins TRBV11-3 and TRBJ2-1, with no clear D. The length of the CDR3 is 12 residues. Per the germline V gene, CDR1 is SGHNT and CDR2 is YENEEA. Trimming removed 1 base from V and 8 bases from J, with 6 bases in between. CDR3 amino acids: CASSLGFDEQFF. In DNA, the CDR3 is TGTGCCAGCAGCTTAGGTTTCGATGAGCAGTTCTTC.

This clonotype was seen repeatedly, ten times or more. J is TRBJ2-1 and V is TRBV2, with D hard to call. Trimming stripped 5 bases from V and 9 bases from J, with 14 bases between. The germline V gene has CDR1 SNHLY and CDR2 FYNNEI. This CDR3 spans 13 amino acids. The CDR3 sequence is CASSPQRRREQFF. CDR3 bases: TGTGCCAGCAGTCCACAAAGAAGGCGTGAGCAGTTCTTC.

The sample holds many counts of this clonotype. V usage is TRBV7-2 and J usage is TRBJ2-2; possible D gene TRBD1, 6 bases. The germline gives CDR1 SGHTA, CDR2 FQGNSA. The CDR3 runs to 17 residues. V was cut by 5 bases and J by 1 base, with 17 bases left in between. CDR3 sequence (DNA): TGTGCCAGCAGCCTAGTGGCAGGGGTTCGGAACACCGGGGAGCTGTTTTTT. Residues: CASSLVAGVRNTGELFF.

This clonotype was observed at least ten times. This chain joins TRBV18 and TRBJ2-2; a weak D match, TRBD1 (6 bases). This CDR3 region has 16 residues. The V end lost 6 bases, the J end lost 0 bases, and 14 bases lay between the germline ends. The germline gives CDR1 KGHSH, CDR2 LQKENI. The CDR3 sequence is CASSPAGQTNTGELFF. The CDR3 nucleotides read TGTGCCAGCTCCCCCGCCGGACAGACGAACACCGGGGAGCTGTTTTTT.

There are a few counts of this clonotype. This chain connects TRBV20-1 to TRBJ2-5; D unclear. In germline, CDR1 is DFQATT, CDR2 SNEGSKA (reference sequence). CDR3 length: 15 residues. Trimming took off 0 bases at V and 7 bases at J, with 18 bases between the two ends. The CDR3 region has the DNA TGCAGTGCTAGAGATCTGGCGTCCCCCGACGGGACCCAGTACTTC. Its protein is CSARDLASPDGTQYF.

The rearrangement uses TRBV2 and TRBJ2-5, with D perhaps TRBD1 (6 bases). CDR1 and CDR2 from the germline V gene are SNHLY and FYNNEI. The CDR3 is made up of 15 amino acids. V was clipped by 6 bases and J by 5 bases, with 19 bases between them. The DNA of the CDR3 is TGTGCCAGCAGCTTCGACAGGCCATCGTGGGAGACCCAGTACTTC. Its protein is CASSFDRPSWETQYF.

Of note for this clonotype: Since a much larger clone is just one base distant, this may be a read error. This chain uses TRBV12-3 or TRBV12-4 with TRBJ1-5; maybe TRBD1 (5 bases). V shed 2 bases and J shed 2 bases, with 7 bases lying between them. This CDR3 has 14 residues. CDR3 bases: TGTGCCAGCAGTTTATCGGGGGGCAATCAGCCCCAGCATTTT. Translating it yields CASSLSGGNQPQHF.

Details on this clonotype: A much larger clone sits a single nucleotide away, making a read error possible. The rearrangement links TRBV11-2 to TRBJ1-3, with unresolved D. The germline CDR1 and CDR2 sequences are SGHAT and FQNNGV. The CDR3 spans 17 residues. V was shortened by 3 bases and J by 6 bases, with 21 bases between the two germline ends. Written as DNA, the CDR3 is TGTGCCAGCAGCTTTGCACCCGGTGGATCGGCGGCAAACACCATATATTTT. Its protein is CASSFAPGGSAANTIYF.

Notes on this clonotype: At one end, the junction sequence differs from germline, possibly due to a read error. CDR3 coding DNA: TGTGCCCGGAGGCTAACAGGGTCCAATGAGCAGTTCTTC. Translation: CARRLTGSNEQFF. The genes are TRBV30 and TRBJ2-1; weak D call: TRBD1 (6 bases). This CDR3 contains 13 residues. The germline gives CDR1 GTSNPN, CDR2 SVGIG (reference sequence).

CDR3 DNA sequence: TGTGCCAGCAGTTCCCATACCGAAGAGACCCAGTACTTC. Residues: CASSSHTEETQYF. This chain connects TRBV6-6 to TRBJ2-5; unclear D gene. CDR3 length equals 13 residues. CDR1 and CDR2 from the germline V gene are MNHNY and SVGAGI (reference sequence). V dropped 4 bases and J dropped 3 bases, with 9 bases sitting between them.

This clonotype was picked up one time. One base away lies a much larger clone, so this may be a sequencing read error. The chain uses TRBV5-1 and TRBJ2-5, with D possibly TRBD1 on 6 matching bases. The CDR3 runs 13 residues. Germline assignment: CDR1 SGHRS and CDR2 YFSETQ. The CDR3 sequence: CTSSLLRGETQYF. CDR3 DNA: TGCACCAGCAGCTTGCTCAGGGGAGAGACCCAGTACTTC.

CDR3 region: CSVQGAFSGANVLTF. The DNA for the CDR3 is TGCAGCGTCCAGGGGGCCTTCTCTGGGGCCAACGTCCTGACTTTC. The rearrangement joins TRBV29-1 to TRBJ2-6; 8 nucleotides match TRBD1. This CDR3 is built from 15 residues. The J segment lost 0 bases and the V segment lost 6 bases, leaving 4 bases of the junction unmatched. CDR1 is SQVTM, CDR2 ANQGSEA, per germline.

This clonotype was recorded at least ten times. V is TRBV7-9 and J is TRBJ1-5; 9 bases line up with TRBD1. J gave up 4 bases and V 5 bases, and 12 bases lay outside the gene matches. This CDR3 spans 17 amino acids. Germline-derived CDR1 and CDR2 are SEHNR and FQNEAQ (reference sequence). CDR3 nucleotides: TGTGCCAGCAGCCAGGTCGATAGGACAGGGGTAAATCAGCCCCAGCATTTT. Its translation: CASSQVDRTGVNQPQHF.

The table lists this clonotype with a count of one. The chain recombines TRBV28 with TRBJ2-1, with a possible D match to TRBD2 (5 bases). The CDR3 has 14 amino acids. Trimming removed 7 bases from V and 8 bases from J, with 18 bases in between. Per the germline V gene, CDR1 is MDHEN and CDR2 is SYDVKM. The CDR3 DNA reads TGTGCCAGCAAGGGTCCGGGGAGTGTCCATGAGCAGTTCTTC. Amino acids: CASKGPGSVHEQFF. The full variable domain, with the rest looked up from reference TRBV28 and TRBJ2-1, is DVKVTQSSRYLVKRTGEKVFLECVQDMDHENMFWYRQDPGLGLRLIYFSYDVKMKEKGDIPEGYSVSREKKERFSLILESASTNQTSMYLCASKGPGSVHEQFFGPGTRLTVL.

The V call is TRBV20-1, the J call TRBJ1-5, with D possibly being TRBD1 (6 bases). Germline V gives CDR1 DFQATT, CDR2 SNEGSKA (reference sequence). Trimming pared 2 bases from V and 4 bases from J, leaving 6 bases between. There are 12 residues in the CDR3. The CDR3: CSARTGNQPQHF. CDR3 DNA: TGCAGTGCTAGAACAGGGAATCAGCCCCAGCATTTT.

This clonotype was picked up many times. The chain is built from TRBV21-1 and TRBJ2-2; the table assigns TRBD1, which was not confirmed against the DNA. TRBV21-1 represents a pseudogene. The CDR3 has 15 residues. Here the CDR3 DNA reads TGTGCCAGCAGCCATCCACAGGGGGACACCGGGGAGCTGTTTTTT. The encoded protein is CASSHPQGDTGELFF.

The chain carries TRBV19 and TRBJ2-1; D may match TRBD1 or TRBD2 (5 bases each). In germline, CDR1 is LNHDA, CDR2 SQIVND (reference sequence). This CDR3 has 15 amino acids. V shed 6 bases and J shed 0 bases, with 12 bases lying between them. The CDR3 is CASRTGARSYNEQFF. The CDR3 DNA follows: TGTGCCAGTAGAACCGGGGCACGCTCCTACAATGAGCAGTTCTTC.

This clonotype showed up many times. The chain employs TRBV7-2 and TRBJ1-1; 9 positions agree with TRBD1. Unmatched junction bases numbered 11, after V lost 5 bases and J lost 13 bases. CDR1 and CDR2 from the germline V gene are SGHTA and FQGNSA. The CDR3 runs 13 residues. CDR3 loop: CASSPRRTGVIFF. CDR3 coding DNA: TGTGCCAGCAGCCCCCGGAGGACAGGGGTTATTTTCTTT.

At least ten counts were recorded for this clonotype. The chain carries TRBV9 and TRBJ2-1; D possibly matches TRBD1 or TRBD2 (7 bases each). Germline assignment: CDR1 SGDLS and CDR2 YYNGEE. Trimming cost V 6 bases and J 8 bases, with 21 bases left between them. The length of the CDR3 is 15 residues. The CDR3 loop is CASTRGGGAVDEQFF. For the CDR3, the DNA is TGTGCCAGCACCAGGGGGGGGGGCGCGGTAGATGAGCAGTTCTTC. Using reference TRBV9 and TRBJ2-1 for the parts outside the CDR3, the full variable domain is DSGVTQTPKHLITATGQRVTLRCSPRSGDLSVYWYQQSLDQGLQFLIQYYNGEERAKGNILERFSAQQFPDLHSELNLSSLELGDSALYFCASTRGGGAVDEQFFGPGTRLTVL.